The 26 T cell receptor beta chains below all came from one sample that was sequenced in a study of human thymus T cells. Profiling relied on immunoSEQ multiplex PCR, and the TCRdb table lists in-frame clones only, not all of them. The table shows roughly 120,000 clones, with more than 90% occurring only once. The source of the thymus tissue was resections taken during corrective heart surgery. Material for sequencing was thymus tissue. These receptors were obtained from a boy under two years old with a congenital heart defect but otherwise immunologically healthy.

V is TRBV4-3 and J is TRBJ2-7; perhaps TRBD2 as D (5 bases). Germline V gives CDR1 LGHNA, CDR2 YSLEER. The CDR3 has 12 amino acids. Trimming cost V 1 base and J 6 bases, with 7 bases left between them. DNA for the CDR3: TGCGCCAGCAGCCAAGGGGAGAGCGAGCAGTACTTC. This gives the protein CASSQGESEQYF.

The chain couples TRBV10-2 to TRBJ1-1; no clear D. V was clipped by 4 bases and J by 8 bases, with 20 bases between them. Germline CDR1 reads WSHSY; CDR2 reads SAAADI. This CDR3 has 15 residues. As DNA, the CDR3 is TGCGCCAGCAGTGTTGAGCAGGACGGCCCTCCCGAAGCTTTCTTT. It yields the protein CASSVEQDGPPEAFF.

J is TRBJ2-7 and V is TRBV28, with D unclear. CDR1 is MDHEN and CDR2 is SYDVKM in the germline V gene. V was trimmed by 3 bases and J by 0 bases, leaving 6 bases between them. The CDR3 length is 13 residues. The CDR3, as DNA: TGTGCCAGCAGTTTCATGAGCTCCTACGAGCAGTACTTC. This translates into CASSFMSSYEQYF.

CDR3 nucleotides: TGTGCCACCAGTCCGAGGGGGACCTCGAACACCGGGGAGCTGTTTTTT. Amino acid sequence: CATSPRGTSNTGELFF. The V call is TRBV15, the J call TRBJ2-2, with a weak D call TRBD1 (6 bases). V dropped 6 bases and J dropped 0 bases, with 14 bases sitting between them. Germline V gene sequence: CDR1 LNHNV, CDR2 YYDKDF (reference sequence). CDR3 length equals 16 residues.

Note on this clone: Other DNA sequences in this sample translate to the same CDR3. The chain is built from TRBV4-1 and TRBJ1-5, with D hard to call. Germline lookup yields CDR1 MGHRA and CDR2 YSYEKL. The CDR3 is 14 amino acids. V lost 0 bases and J lost 1, with 4 bases in between. CDR3: CASSQEGSNQPQHF. In DNA, the CDR3 is TGCGCCAGCAGCCAAGAGGGCAGCAATCAGCCCCAGCATTTT.

J is TRBJ2-1 and V is TRBV29-1; TRBD1 matches at 7 bases. V lost 6 bases and J lost 6; bases outside the gene matches: 17. Germline V gives CDR1 SQVTM, CDR2 ANQGSEA. This CDR3 spans 16 amino acids. This CDR3 is CSVALRLAPGGNEQFF. CDR3 nucleotide sequence: TGCAGCGTCGCGCTTAGGCTAGCCCCAGGGGGCAATGAGCAGTTCTTC.

CDR3 sequence: CASSPRDVIMNTEAFF. Written as DNA, the CDR3 is TGTGCCAGCAGCCCCCGGGACGTTATCATGAACACTGAAGCTTTCTTT. The chain recombines TRBV4-2 with TRBJ1-1; D may be TRBD1 (5 bases). The germline V and J ends were trimmed by 4 bases and 0 bases, with 15 bases remaining between them. From germline, CDR1 is LGHNA and CDR2 YNFKEQ. This CDR3 is built from 16 residues.

J is TRBJ1-6 and V is TRBV14, with D unresolved. The CDR3 length is 14 residues. Germline assignment: CDR1 SGHDN and CDR2 FVKESK. Trimming removed 3 bases from V and 5 bases from J, with 8 bases in between. The CDR3 sequence is CASSQFFNNSPLHF. The CDR3 DNA reads as TGTGCCAGCAGCCAGTTCTTTAATAATTCACCCCTCCACTTT.

The J gene is TRBJ1-5, the V gene TRBV4-1; 9 bases map to TRBD1. J gave up 0 bases and V 4 bases, and 10 bases lay outside the gene matches. There are 18 residues in the CDR3. The V gene's germline CDR1 is MGHRA and CDR2 YSYEKL. CDR3 sequence (DNA): TGCGCCAGCAGCCCCTGGACAGGGGATCCCTATAGCAATCAGCCCCAGCATTTT. Translated, it gives CASSPWTGDPYSNQPQHF.

The chain recombines TRBV5-8 with TRBJ1-6, with 7 bases aligning to TRBD1. Germline V lookup: CDR1 SGHTS, CDR2 YDEGEE. The CDR3 contains 16 residues. V dropped 6 bases and J dropped 3; count of bases not matched to a gene: 9. CDR3 coding DNA: TGTGCCAGCACGACAGGGTCTAACTTCTATAATTCACCCCTCCACTTT. Amino acid sequence: CASTTGSNFYNSPLHF.

The chain employs TRBV7-3 and TRBJ2-3; D is unresolved. Germline loops: CDR1 SGHTA, CDR2 FQGTGA. This CDR3 comprises 13 residues. The V and J ends lost 4 bases and 5 bases respectively, with 10 bases between them. CDR3 sequence reads: CASSSPGEDTQYF. DNA for the CDR3: TGTGCCAGCAGCTCCCCTGGGGAAGATACGCAGTATTTT. Full variable domain (missing parts from reference TRBV7-3 and TRBJ2-3): GAGVSQTPSNKVTEKGKYVELRCDPISGHTALYWYRQSLGQGPEFLIYFQGTGAADDSGLPNDRFFAVRPEGSVSTLKIQRTERGDSAVYLCASSSPGEDTQYFGPGTRLTVL.

This clone was detected once. The rearrangement uses TRBV27 and TRBJ2-1; 7 bases fit TRBD2. V shed 3 bases, J shed 4 bases, and the junction held 6 bases outside the gene matches. The CDR3 consists of 15 residues. Germline-derived CDR1 and CDR2 are MNHEY and SMNVEV (reference sequence). The CDR3 DNA is TGTGCCAGCAGTTTCGGCGGGGAGGGGTACAATGAGCAGTTCTTC. Its translation is CASSFGGEGYNEQFF.

The chain is built from TRBV4-3 and TRBJ2-1; no clear D. Germline values: CDR1 LGHNA, CDR2 YSLEER. The V end was cut by 1 base, the J end by 8 bases, with 15 bases between. This CDR3 spans 15 amino acids. CDR3 nucleotide sequence: TGCGCCAGCAGCCAAGCGCGGCGGAAAAGCGATGAGCAGTTCTTC. This encodes CASSQARRKSDEQFF.

This clone occurred once. This chain connects TRBV4-2 to TRBJ1-2; D remains unclear. This CDR3 is 14 amino acids long. The V and J ends lost 0 bases and 8 bases respectively, with 13 bases between them. Per germline, CDR1 LGHNA and CDR2 YNFKEQ. CDR3 coding DNA: TGTGCCAGCAGCCAAGAGGACTCTTCTGTGGGCTACACCTTC. Translating gives CASSQEDSSVGYTF.

The V gene is TRBV7-9, the J gene TRBJ1-4, with D perhaps TRBD1 (6 bases). Deletions cut 5 bases from V and 2 bases from J, with 15 bases between. This CDR3 has 16 amino acids. CDR1 and CDR2 (germline): SEHNR, FQNEAQ (reference sequence). CDR3 sequence (DNA): TGTGCCAGCAGCGCCTCTACAGGGTCCACTAATGAAAAACTGTTTTTT. Translating it yields CASSASTGSTNEKLFF.

V gene TRBV4-1 combines with J gene TRBJ1-2; D uncertain. Germline V lookup: CDR1 MGHRA, CDR2 YSYEKL. V dropped 0 bases and J dropped 1 base, with 6 bases sitting between them. The CDR3 extends over 14 amino acids. DNA for the CDR3: TGCGCCAGCAGCCAAGACGGGCATAACTATGGCTACACCTTC. Its translation is CASSQDGHNYGYTF.

The J gene is TRBJ2-5, the V gene TRBV5-1, with 14 positions matching TRBD2. The CDR3 length is 17 residues. Germline assignment: CDR1 SGHRS and CDR2 YFSETQ. J gave up 2 bases and V 4 bases, and 7 bases lay outside the gene matches. In DNA, the CDR3 is TGCGCCAGCAGCCTTCGGACTAGCGGGGGGCAACAAGAGACCCAGTACTTC. This encodes CASSLRTSGGQQETQYF.

This clone was counted once. The rearrangement links TRBV10-3 to TRBJ2-7; D unclear. This CDR3 contains 14 residues. Per germline, CDR1 ENHRY and CDR2 SYGVKD. Trimming left V 4 bases short and J 2 bases short, with 12 bases between. CDR3 nucleotides: TGTGCCATCAGTGGGGGTACTCGAACCTACGAGCAGTACTTC. This codes for CAISGGTRTYEQYF.

This rearrangement joins TRBV4-3 to TRBJ2-3; no clear D gene. This CDR3 has 13 amino acids. From germline, CDR1 is LGHNA and CDR2 YSLEER. The V and J ends lost 1 base and 3 bases respectively, with 5 bases between them. The CDR3 spells CASSQVVTDTQYF. In nucleotides, the CDR3 is TGCGCCAGCAGCCAAGTCGTAACAGATACGCAGTATTTT.

V gene TRBV28 combines with J gene TRBJ2-1; the D gene is possibly TRBD1 (6 bases). Per germline, CDR1 MDHEN and CDR2 SYDVKM. With 2 bases removed from V and 7 bases from J, the gap between germline ends came to 21 bases. The CDR3 consists of 17 residues. The CDR3 loop reads CASSLASRGRRMNEQFF. The CDR3 region has the DNA TGTGCCAGCAGTTTAGCCTCCAGGGGAAGGCGGATGAATGAGCAGTTCTTC. The whole variable domain, remainder taken from reference TRBV28 and TRBJ2-1, is DVKVTQSSRYLVKRTGEKVFLECVQDMDHENMFWYRQDPGLGLRLIYFSYDVKMKEKGDIPEGYSVSREKKERFSLILESASTNQTSMYLCASSLASRGRRMNEQFFGPGTRLTVL.

This clone came up once. The chain is built from TRBV30 and TRBJ2-7; 8 bases line up with TRBD1. The germline V gene encodes CDR1 GTSNPN and CDR2 SVGIG (reference sequence). V lost 3 bases, J lost 3 bases, and 16 bases stayed unmatched. CDR3 length equals 17 residues. This chain's CDR3 is CAWSESDRVPLSYEQYF. The CDR3 DNA follows: TGTGCCTGGAGCGAATCGGACAGGGTCCCACTCAGCTACGAGCAGTACTTC.

This chain joins TRBV30 and TRBJ1-5; D perhaps matches TRBD1 (5 bases). The ends were cut back, 2 bases at V and 9 bases at J, with 20 bases in the middle. The CDR3 extends over 15 amino acids. Germline CDR1 GTSNPN, CDR2 SVGIG (reference sequence). The DNA for the CDR3 is TGTGCCTGGAGTAACCCTAAGGGGTTCAAAGTGCCCCAGCATTTT. It encodes CAWSNPKGFKVPQHF.

The chain combines TRBV9 with TRBJ2-2; the match to TRBD2 covers 10 bases. This CDR3 contains 18 residues. CDR1 is SGDLS, CDR2 YYNGEE, per germline. With V trimmed by 0 bases and J by 1 base, 6 bases remained unmatched. The DNA of the CDR3 is TGTGCCAGCAGCGTAGGCACTAGCGGGGCCATGAACACCGGGGAGCTGTTTTTT. As protein: CASSVGTSGAMNTGELFF.

The chain links TRBV27 to TRBJ2-7, with TRBD1 matching 12 bases. Germline V CDR1 and CDR2: MNHEY, SMNVEV (reference sequence). V lost 5 bases to trimming and J lost 6 bases; unmatched junction nucleotides: 8. This CDR3 contains 15 residues. CDR3 amino acids: CASSIWGTGGREQYF. CDR3 DNA: TGTGCCAGCAGTATATGGGGGACAGGGGGCCGCGAGCAGTACTTC.

The chain combines TRBV5-4 with TRBJ2-1, with TRBD2 matching 11 bases. The CDR3 length is 15 residues. V dropped 2 bases and J dropped 10; count of bases not matched to a gene: 8. Germline V gene data show CDR1 as SGHNT and CDR2 as YYREEE (reference sequence). CDR3 amino acids: CASSFLAGGRHEQFF. Written as DNA, the CDR3 is TGTGCCAGCAGCTTTTTAGCGGGGGGGCGGCACGAGCAGTTCTTC.

The chain employs TRBV4-3 and TRBJ2-7, with TRBD2 matching 7 bases. The CDR3 spans 17 residues. The V segment lost 0 bases and the J segment 3 bases; nucleotides outside the gene matches: 11. Germline V gene lookup returns CDR1 LGHNA and CDR2 YSLEER. The CDR3 loop reads CASSQDPPPGGFYEQYF. DNA for the CDR3: TGCGCCAGCAGCCAAGATCCCCCCCCGGGGGGATTCTACGAGCAGTACTTC.